These T cell receptor beta chains were read from a single sample in a study of beta chain features in type 1 diabetes. This table comes from immunoSEQ multiplex PCR, and its TCRdb copy is limited to in-frame clones, with some not included. The table lists some 150,000 clones, 9% to 10% of them singletons. The sequenced material came from central memory CD4+ T cells from blood. These receptor sequences come from a woman aged 35 to 49 in good health. The CDR3 runs from the conserved cysteine through the conserved F or W. D genes are given only for firm matches. Clone size is given for some rows only: seen once, a few or many times, or a class if the clone is expanded.

clone_size	v_call	j_call	d_call	cdr3_length	cdr3_nt	cdr3_aa
many	TRBV7-2	TRBJ2-7	NA	11	TGTGCCAGCAGCTTGAGATACGAGCAGTACTTC	CASSLRYEQYF
NA	TRBV6-5	TRBJ1-4	TRBD1	13	TGTGCCGCCCAAAGGGGGCCGAATGAAAAACTGTTTTTT	CAAQRGPNEKLFF
NA	TRBV27	TRBJ1-4	NA	14	TGTGCCAGCAGGTTCAGGGGTACTAATGAAAAACTGTTTTTT	CASRFRGTNEKLFF
NA	TRBV6-5	TRBJ1-2	NA	14	TGTGCCAGCAGTTACACCAGGGGAGAATATGGCTACACCTTC	CASSYTRGEYGYTF
few	TRBV4-1	TRBJ2-2	NA	13	TGCGCCAGCAGCCAAGCAGGGGCACGGGAGCTGTTTTTT	CASSQAGARELFF
few	TRBV5-1	TRBJ1-5	NA	13	TGCGCCAGCAGCAGGGACACTAATCAGCCCCAGCATTTT	CASSRDTNQPQHF
few	TRBV5-1	TRBJ1-2	TRBD1	17	TGCGCCAGCAGCTTGTTGGCAGGGGGCTCCCCAAACTATGGCTACACCTTC	CASSLLAGGSPNYGYTF
NA	TRBV6-1	TRBJ2-3	TRBD2	15	TGTGCCAGCAGTGAATCGGGGACTAGGGGGAGTACGCAGTATTTT	CASSESGTRGSTQYF
NA	TRBV27	TRBJ2-3	NA	13	TGTGCCAGCAGTTTACGTTGGGAGGATACGCAGTATTTT	CASSLRWEDTQYF
NA	TRBV6-5	TRBJ1-2	TRBD1	14	TGTGCCAGCAGTTATGGGGGACAGGCGGGGGGCTACACCTTC	CASSYGGQAGGYTF
few	TRBV5-1	TRBJ2-3	TRBD2	17	TGCGCCAGCAGCTGGGCAGGAGCGGGGGCCGGCACAGATACGCAGTATTTT	CASSWAGAGAGTDTQYF
NA	TRBV2	TRBJ1-4	NA	13	TGTGCCAGCAGTGACGGCTTCAGCGGAAAACTGTTTTTT	CASSDGFSGKLFF
NA	TRBV18	TRBJ1-1	TRBD1	15	TGTGCCAGCTCACCCGGGACAGGGGCATTGGTCCGTGCTTTCTTT	CASSPGTGALVRAFF
NA	TRBV6-1	TRBJ1-1	TRBD1	16	TGTGCCAGCAGTAAAGGACAGGGGACCATGAACACTGAAGCTTTCTTT	CASSKGQGTMNTEAFF
few	TRBV7-9	TRBJ1-3	NA	15	TGTGCCAGCAGCCCGCGGGGCAACTCTGGAAACACCATATATTTT	CASSPRGNSGNTIYF
many	TRBV6-5	TRBJ2-1	TRBD2	12	TGTGCCAGCAGCCGAGCTAGCGGTGAGCAGTTCTTC	CASSRASGEQFF
NA	TRBV5-4	TRBJ1-1	NA	12	TGTGCCAGCAGCTTGGAACGGGGGGAAGCTTTCTTT	CASSLERGEAFF
few	TRBV7-2	TRBJ1-1	NA	11	TGTGCCAGCAGCCGGCGACAGGAAGCTTTCTTT	CASSRRQEAFF
NA	TRBV13	TRBJ2-7	NA	13	TGTGCCAGCAGCTCGCAGGGCTCTTACGAGCAGTACTTC	CASSSQGSYEQYF
few	TRBV7-8	TRBJ2-3	NA	15	TGTGCCAGCAGCCCCCTAGATAGTCTTCGAGGAGCGCAGTATTTT	CASSPLDSLRGAQYF
NA	TRBV6-5	TRBJ2-4	TRBD1	16	TGTGCCAGCAGTTTCCCCGGGACAGGGGACCAAAACATTCAGTACTTC	CASSFPGTGDQNIQYF
few	TRBV5-4	TRBJ2-5	TRBD1	15	TGTGCCAGCAGCTTGGAGACAGGGATTGGGGAGACCCAGTACTTC	CASSLETGIGETQYF
NA	TRBV5-5	TRBJ2-3	NA	16	TGTGCCAGCAGCTTGGCTATAGCAATCTCCACAGATACGCAGTATTTT	CASSLAIAISTDTQYF
NA	TRBV19	TRBJ1-4	NA	17	TGTGCCAGTAGTATGTCGCCGGCAGGTCCAACTAATGAAAAACTGTTTTTT	CASSMSPAGPTNEKLFF
few	TRBV7-2	TRBJ1-3	NA	15	TGTGCCAGCAGCCTCGACACGAGCTCTGGAAACACCATATATTTT	CASSLDTSSGNTIYF
NA	TRBV19	TRBJ1-2	NA	16	TGTGCCAGTAGTATAGTCGGCGCAGGGGAGACCTATGGCTACACCTTC	CASSIVGAGETYGYTF
few	TRBV5-1	TRBJ2-2	TRBD2	16	TGCGCCAGCAGCCTATACGGGGGGGCGAACACCGGGGAGCTGTTTTTT	CASSLYGGANTGELFF
many	TRBV14	TRBJ2-5	TRBD2	16	TGTGCCAGCAGCCAAGGACGGACTAGCCGGCAAGAGACCCAGTACTTC	CASSQGRTSRQETQYF
many	TRBV28	TRBJ2-7	TRBD1	14	TGTGCCAGCAGTGGGACAGAGTTTTACTACGAGCAGTACTTC	CASSGTEFYYEQYF
NA	TRBV7-2	TRBJ2-1	NA	16	TGTGCCAGCAGCCCCCCCGACGCGGGGGCCAGGGGTGAGCAGTTCTTC	CASSPPDAGARGEQFF
NA	TRBV6-1	TRBJ1-5	NA	15	TGTGCCAGCAGCCGACGGGGGGCCGACAATCAGCCCCAGCATTTT	CASSRRGADNQPQHF
few	TRBV7-9	TRBJ1-1	TRBD1	16	TGTGCCAGCAGCTTAGAGCAGGACAGGGGTTGGACTGAAGCTTTCTTT	CASSLEQDRGWTEAFF
NA	TRBV9	TRBJ1-4	NA	12	TGTGCCAGCAGGTACAGGGAGGGGGAACTGTTTTTT	CASRYREGELFF
few	TRBV27	TRBJ1-4	NA	15	TGTGCCAGCAGTTTTAACAGGGCAGGGCCGGAAAAACTGTTTTTT	CASSFNRAGPEKLFF
few	TRBV6-6	TRBJ1-5	NA	13	TGTGCCAGCATCGCAGGGTTAAATCAGCCCCAGCATTTT	CASIAGLNQPQHF
NA	TRBV11-2	TRBJ2-3	TRBD2	14	TGTGCCAGCAGCCCGAGCGGGGCGGCGGGGGGGCAGTATTTT	CASSPSGAAGGQYF
NA	TRBV7-2	TRBJ2-7	NA	18	TGTGCCAGCAGCCGAACGAAAATCGACACATTCAGCTCCTACGAGCAGTACTTC	CASSRTKIDTFSSYEQYF
few	TRBV11-2	TRBJ1-2	TRBD1	18	TGTGCCAGCGGAGGACTCCGGGACAGGGGGATGGGAAACTATGGCTACACCTTC	CASGGLRDRGMGNYGYTF
few	TRBV10-2	TRBJ1-2	NA	12	TGCGCCCCCTCCCTGACAGGAAAGGGCTACACCTTC	CAPSLTGKGYTF
NA	TRBV6-5	TRBJ1-5	NA	13	TGTGCCAGCAGTTGGACGGGGAATCAGCCCCAGCATTTT	CASSWTGNQPQHF
few	TRBV27	TRBJ2-2	TRBD1	15	TGTGCCAGCAGGGTAGACAGGGCCTACACCGGGGAGCTGTTTTTT	CASRVDRAYTGELFF
NA	TRBV2	TRBJ2-3	TRBD1	15	TGTGCCAGCAGGGGACAGGGGGCCGAGACAGATACGCAGTATTTT	CASRGQGAETDTQYF
NA	TRBV19	TRBJ2-1	TRBD2	15	TGTGCCAGTAGGGGGAGGGGACCTTCCTACAATGAGCAGTTCTTC	CASRGRGPSYNEQFF
few	TRBV2	TRBJ1-2	TRBD1	16	TGTGCCAGCGGAACACCCACCGGGACAGGCCTTATTGGCTACACCTTC	CASGTPTGTGLIGYTF
NA	TRBV25-1	TRBJ2-5	NA	16	TGTGCCAGCACCCCATTTACGACGGGTTTTGAAGAGACCCAGTACTTC	CASTPFTTGFEETQYF
few	TRBV2	TRBJ2-6	NA	17	TGTGCCAGCACTACAGGGACCGCCCGCTCTGGGGCCAACGTCCTGACTTTC	CASTTGTARSGANVLTF
NA	TRBV7-2	TRBJ2-7	TRBD1	16	TGTGCCAGCAGCTACCAATCGACAGGGGGTGGACGCGAGCAGTACTTC	CASSYQSTGGGREQYF
NA	TRBV15	TRBJ2-5	TRBD2	15	TGTGCCACCACTGGGACTAGCGCTTGGGGAGAGACCCAGTACTTC	CATTGTSAWGETQYF
few	TRBV19	TRBJ2-3	TRBD2	13	TGTGCCAGTACCATGGGGGGGACAGATACGCAGTATTTT	CASTMGGTDTQYF
few	TRBV19	TRBJ1-1	NA	14	TGTGCCAGTATCCGCCGGGGAGGGAACGCTGAAGCTTTCTTT	CASIRRGGNAEAFF
few	TRBV25-1	TRBJ1-5	NA	12	TGTGCCAGCAGTGAATTAGATCAGCCCCAGCATTTT	CASSELDQPQHF
NA	TRBV7-2	TRBJ1-5	NA	13	TGTGCCAGCAGCCCCACAAAAAATCAGCCCCAGCATTTT	CASSPTKNQPQHF
few	TRBV5-1	TRBJ1-5	NA	15	TGCGCCAGCAGCCTAGGACAGTATAGCAATCAGCCCCAGCATTTT	CASSLGQYSNQPQHF
NA	TRBV2	TRBJ1-1	NA	13	TGTGCCAGCACTTCAGGGATGGACACTGAAGCTTTCTTT	CASTSGMDTEAFF
many	TRBV11-2	TRBJ2-4	TRBD1	14	TGTGCCAGCAGCTTAGCGCAGGGGGCGGACATTCAGTACTTC	CASSLAQGADIQYF
few	TRBV27	TRBJ2-3	TRBD1	13	TGTGCCAGCACCCGGACAGGGCGAGATACGCAGTATTTT	CASTRTGRDTQYF
few	TRBV7-2	TRBJ2-1	NA	17	TGTGCCAGCAGTCGGACTATTGGATGGGGTGGTGAGAATGAGCAGTTCTTC	CASSRTIGWGGENEQFF